This T cell receptor (beta chain) is drawn from a study of graft-versus-host responses after intestinal transplantation. Study-level background: Tacrolimus and steroids were given for roughly 3 years to all recipients after anti-thymocyte globulin induction.

Germline CDR1 reads MNHNS; CDR2 reads SASEGT. The V and J ends lost 3 bases and 0 bases respectively, with 6 bases between them. This CDR3 region has 14 residues. The data were produced by immunoSEQ multiplex PCR, yet TCRdb's version contains in-frame clones alone and is incomplete. The table records 75,000 to 100,000 clones, roughly 91% of them present only once. With respect to this clone: Its target is unknown.

Whole-study results and caveats: Where graft-donor T cell macrochimerism was present, patients had high graft-versus-host to host-versus-graft clonal ratios in allografts. Recipient bone marrow held GvH clones, some seen earlier in ileum or blood. The highest levels of circulating GvH clones went along with early declines in HvG clones after transplant.

This TCR derives from a human donor who received an intestinal transplant. The sample here was unstimulated CD8+ T cells sorted from spleen or lymph node cells, taken before intestinal transplant. The J gene is TRBJ2-1, the V gene TRBV6-1; D remains ambiguous. In nucleotides, the CDR3 is TGTGCCAGCAGTGACCCGAGCTCCTACAATGAGCAGTTCTTC. Translated: CASSDPSSYNEQFF.